A selection of T cell receptor beta chains follows, all from one sample in a study of shared clonotypes between healthy human individuals. Method: immunoSEQ multiplex PCR; TCRdb's copy keeps in-frame clones and lacks some. The profile covers millions of clones, with 80% to 95% appearing a single time and 0.39% taken by the ten largest. Sequencing used naive CD4+ T cells from PBMCs. All receptors come from a man between 18 and 35 years old in good health. Some clones in this sample may be carry-over from other donors' samples. CDR3s include the opening cysteine and the closing phenylalanine or tryptophan. D genes are given only for firm matches. Clone size, where shown, is once, few, many, or a class for clones that have expanded.

j_call v_call d_call clone_size cdr3_nt cdr3_aa
TRBJ1-2 TRBV6-1 NA NA TGTGCCAGCAGTCGGACAGTCTATGGCTACACCTTC CASSRTVYGYTF
TRBJ2-2 TRBV5-4 NA NA TGTGCCAGCAGCCTGTTGGGGAACACCGGGGAGCTGTTTTTT CASSLLGNTGELFF
TRBJ1-4 TRBV6-5 NA NA TGTGCCAGCAGTACGCCTCAGGGAAAACTGTTTTTT CASSTPQGKLFF
TRBJ2-7 TRBV13 NA NA TGTGCCAGCAGCTTAAGTTCCGGGAGTCTATTCTACGAGCAGTACTTC CASSLSSGSLFYEQYF
TRBJ2-5 TRBV5-4 NA NA TGTGCCAGCAGCTTGGGTCCGCGACAGAGAATCCAAGAGACCCAGTACTTC CASSLGPRQRIQETQYF
TRBJ1-2 TRBV28 NA NA TGTGCCAGCACTCTGACTCTGGGATATGGCTACACCTTC CASTLTLGYGYTF
TRBJ1-3 TRBV28 TRBD1 NA TGTGCCACTGTGATAAACCCGGGACAGTCTGGAGGAAACACCATATATTTT CATVINPGQSGGNTIYF
TRBJ1-4 TRBV28 NA NA TGTGCCAGCAGTTTAGGGGAGGGACCGAGGGGAAAACTGTTTTTT CASSLGEGPRGKLFF
TRBJ2-1 TRBV5-1 TRBD2 NA TGCGCCAGCAGCTTAATAGCCAGCGGGATTTCCTACAATGAGCAGTTCTTC CASSLIASGISYNEQFF
TRBJ1-4 TRBV18 NA NA TGTGCCAGCTCACCGCGACAAGATATCGCAACTAATGAAAAACTGTTTTTT CASSPRQDIATNEKLFF
TRBJ1-5 TRBV5-1 NA NA TGCGCCAGCAGCTTAGTCCCTGGGGATGCCCAGCATTTT CASSLVPGDAQHF
TRBJ1-2 TRBV2 NA NA TGTGCCAGCAGTGAAGCCGCGACGGAATGGGGCTACACCTTC CASSEAATEWGYTF
TRBJ1-4 TRBV7-9 TRBD1 NA TGTGCCAGCAGCTCGACAGGGCCCAATGAAAAACTGTTTTTT CASSSTGPNEKLFF
TRBJ2-7 TRBV5-1 NA NA TGCGCCAGCAGCTTTGGTAGCAGAGATTACGAGCAGTACTTC CASSFGSRDYEQYF
TRBJ2-1 TRBV9 TRBD1 NA TGTGCCAGCAGCACCTCGGCAAGGGGACAGGGGTTCTCCTACAATGAGCAGTTCTTC CASSTSARGQGFSYNEQFF
TRBJ2-7 TRBV6-5 NA NA TGTGCCAGCAGCCGGAGGGGTGAGCAGTACTTC CASSRRGEQYF
TRBJ2-3 TRBV6-6 NA once TGTGCCAGCAGTTACTCGAATCCGAAGGCAGATACGCAGTATTTT CASSYSNPKADTQYF
TRBJ1-4 TRBV27 NA NA TGTGCCAGCAGCCTGGGACGGATAAATGAAAAACTGTTTTTT CASSLGRINEKLFF
TRBJ1-1 TRBV5-6 NA NA TGTGCCAGCAGCTACCAGTGGGGGGGAGCTTTCTTT CASSYQWGGAFF
TRBJ2-7 TRBV7-8 TRBD2 NA TGTGCCAGCAGCCCGGGCGGGAGGGCCTACGAGCAGTACTTC CASSPGGRAYEQYF
TRBJ1-1 TRBV11-2 NA NA TGTGCCAGCAGCCCGGCCCTTGCGGGGAACACTGAAGCTTTCTTT CASSPALAGNTEAFF
TRBJ2-7 TRBV2 TRBD2 NA TGTGCCAGCAGGGGGGGACTAGCGGGAGCAGGGGAGCAGTACTTC CASRGGLAGAGEQYF
TRBJ2-7 TRBV11-2 NA few TGTGCCAGCAGCTTTAGCGTATCCTCCTACGAGCAGTACTTC CASSFSVSSYEQYF
TRBJ2-1 TRBV6-1 NA NA TGTGCCAGCGGAGGGGCTAACCGGGGTGAGCAGTTCTTC CASGGANRGEQFF
TRBJ1-1 TRBV9 NA NA TGTGCCAGCAGCGTAGAGGGCAGGGTAACTGAAGCTTTCTTT CASSVEGRVTEAFF
TRBJ2-2 TRBV11-1 TRBD2 NA TGTGCCAGCAGCTTAGCGACTAGCGTGGCCGGGGAGCTGTTTTTT CASSLATSVAGELFF
TRBJ2-2 TRBV4-3 NA few TGCGCCAGCAGCCAAGTGTCCCTAGTCTCACCGGCAAGCGGGGAGCTGTTTTTT CASSQVSLVSPASGELFF
TRBJ2-3 TRBV28 TRBD2 NA TGTGCCAGCAGATCCACTAGCGGGAGATCTTCAGATACGCAGTATTTT CASRSTSGRSSDTQYF
TRBJ1-3 TRBV6-6 NA NA TGTGCCAGCAGTAAAGGACTTCCTACCACTGGAAACACCATATATTTT CASSKGLPTTGNTIYF
TRBJ1-4 TRBV7-8 TRBD1 NA TGTGCCAGCAGCTTATTTGGGACAGCAACTAATGAAAAACTGTTTTTT CASSLFGTATNEKLFF
TRBJ1-2 TRBV28 NA NA TGTGCCAGCAGCTCCCGCGAGGGTTCCCTGTATGGCTACACCTTC CASSSREGSLYGYTF
TRBJ2-5 TRBV5-1 NA NA TGCGCCAGCAGCTTGTTGACGGGAGCAGAGACCCAGTACTTC CASSLLTGAETQYF
TRBJ2-1 TRBV5-4 NA NA TGTGCCAGCAGCGGGACCCGTATCTCCTACAATGAGCAGTTCTTC CASSGTRISYNEQFF
TRBJ2-2 TRBV4-1 NA once TGCGCCAGCAGCCAAGAAGGGCCCTTGCACGCGAACACCGGGGAGCTGTTTTTT CASSQEGPLHANTGELFF
TRBJ2-2 TRBV30 TRBD1 NA TGTGCCTGGGACAGGGGCGCCACCGGGGAGCTGTTTTTT CAWDRGATGELFF
TRBJ1-4 TRBV5-1 NA NA TGCGCCAGCTCTTTGGGGGGGATGTACGGTGAAAAACTGTTTTTT CASSLGGMYGEKLFF
TRBJ2-7 TRBV6-5 NA NA TGTGCCAGCAGTTACCTCACCTACGAGCAGTACTTC CASSYLTYEQYF
TRBJ2-7 TRBV5-1 TRBD2 NA TGCGCCAGCAGCTTGGCCGGTTCTAGCGGTGCCTACGAGCAGTACTTC CASSLAGSSGAYEQYF
TRBJ1-2 TRBV2 NA NA TGTGCCAGCAGCCCCATCTATGGCTACACCTTC CASSPIYGYTF
TRBJ1-1 TRBV29-1 NA NA TGCAGCGTCACCTCGGGACGGGGCACTGAAGCTTTCTTT CSVTSGRGTEAFF
TRBJ2-2 TRBV5-1 NA NA TGCGCCAGCAGCAACCAAGGGCCTAACACCGGGGAGCTGTTTTTT CASSNQGPNTGELFF
TRBJ1-2 TRBV5-1 NA NA TGCGCCAGCAGCCGGTTGGACGGGGTACGGCGTAACTATGGCTACACCTTC CASSRLDGVRRNYGYTF
TRBJ2-7 TRBV18 NA NA TGTGCCAGCTCACCACCGTGGGCCAGGGGTTACGAGCAGTACTTC CASSPPWARGYEQYF
TRBJ2-3 TRBV5-1 TRBD2 NA TGCGCCAGCAGCTTGGAAGTAGCGGGGATAAAAGATACGCAGTATTTT CASSLEVAGIKDTQYF
TRBJ2-1 TRBV7-2 TRBD2 NA TGTGCCAGCAGCCAAGAGACTAGCGGCGGGGTACAGTTCTTC CASSQETSGGVQFF
TRBJ2-7 TRBV7-2 TRBD2 once TGTGCCAGCAGCTTGGGGGGGACTTTCTCCTACGAGCAGTACTTC CASSLGGTFSYEQYF
TRBJ2-3 TRBV7-9 TRBD2 NA TGTGCCAGCAGCTTAACCCGGCCACGGGGGAGGGCCGGAGATACGCAGTATTTT CASSLTRPRGRAGDTQYF
TRBJ2-5 TRBV15 TRBD2 NA TGTGCCACCAGCAGAGGCCACACCGAACTAGCGGGAGCCCGGGAGACCCAGTACTTC CATSRGHTELAGARETQYF
TRBJ1-1 TRBV6-6 NA NA TGTGCCAGCAGGGGGGGGAACACTGAAGCTTTCTTT CASRGGNTEAFF
TRBJ2-3 TRBV11-1 NA NA TGTGCCAGCAGCTCCTCGGCCTATACGCAGTATTTT CASSSSAYTQYF
TRBJ2-3 TRBV4-1 TRBD2 NA TGCGCCAGCAGCCTTTTAGGGACCGGGACTAGCCGAGATACGCAGTATTTT CASSLLGTGTSRDTQYF